This is a list of T cell receptor beta chains from one sample in a study of blood T cells in healthy people across ages. MiXCR, applied by TCRdb to the 5' RACE reads, yields one record per CDR3 protein. The repertoire consists of 700,000 or so distinct CDR3 sequences, with 40% to 50% occurring once and the leading ten covering 25% to 35%. The sequenced material came from blood. These receptors were taken from an elderly man in good health. The CDR3 runs from the conserved cysteine through the conserved F or W. Fields, in order: CDR3 DNA, CDR3 protein, clone size, V gene, D gene, J gene. A D gene is named only where the DNA matches it firmly. Clone size appears in some rows only: once, few, many, or a class for an expanded clone.

DNA: TGTGCCAGCAGTTACTCGAGCAGCCAGGGTCTGAGAGAGACCCAGTACTTC
CDR3: CASSYSSSQGLRETQYF
size: few
V: TRBV6-5
D: NA
J: TRBJ2-5

DNA: TGTGCCAGCAGTTGGGTGACAGGGGCTTTCTCCGAGCAGTACTTC
CDR3: CASSWVTGAFSEQYF
size: NA
V: TRBV6-6
D: TRBD1
J: TRBJ2-7

DNA: TGTGCCAGCAGTTTAGTGGGCCAGTTAAATGGCTACACCTTC
CDR3: CASSLVGQLNGYTF
size: NA
V: TRBV12-3/TRBV12-4
D: NA
J: TRBJ1-2

DNA: TGTGCCAGCAGCTTAGAGGCTGGAGATACGCAGTATTTT
CDR3: CASSLEAGDTQYF
size: NA
V: TRBV7-9
D: NA
J: TRBJ2-3

DNA: TGCAGCGTTCGTAGGGACAGGGGATACAATGAGCAGTACTTC
CDR3: CSVRRDRGYNEQYF
size: few
V: TRBV29-1
D: TRBD1
J: TRBJ2-7

DNA: TGCAGTGCCCAGGGACAGGACGTCCCTTCGGAGACCCAGTACTTC
CDR3: CSAQGQDVPSETQYF
size: NA
V: TRBV20-1
D: TRBD1
J: TRBJ2-5

DNA: TGCGCCAGCAGCCCCGGGACAGACAAAACGGCCTATGGCTACACCTTC
CDR3: CASSPGTDKTAYGYTF
size: many
V: TRBV5-1
D: TRBD1
J: TRBJ1-2

DNA: TGCGCCAGCAGCCCCAACTTGGGCGTATCGGGGCGAAATGAGCAGTTCTTC
CDR3: CASSPNLGVSGRNEQFF
size: few
V: TRBV4-3
D: NA
J: TRBJ2-1

DNA: TGTGCCAGGGGGCTTAGCGGGACCGAATCCTACAATGAGCAGTACTTC
CDR3: CARGLSGTESYNEQYF
size: once
V: TRBV9
D: TRBD2
J: TRBJ2-7

DNA: TGCAGCGTTGTGCGGACCTCCGGGAATGAGCAGTTCTTC
CDR3: CSVVRTSGNEQFF
size: many
V: TRBV29-1
D: NA
J: TRBJ2-1

DNA: TGTGCCAGCAGACCACCGACAGGGGGGTCAAAAGAGACCCAGTACTTC
CDR3: CASRPPTGGSKETQYF
size: few
V: TRBV7-2
D: TRBD1
J: TRBJ2-5

DNA: TGTGCCAGCAGTTTATCGAATCCACAGGTCCGTACGCAGTATTTT
CDR3: CASSLSNPQVRTQYF
size: NA
V: TRBV27
D: NA
J: TRBJ2-3

DNA: TGTGCCAGCAGTTCGTGGGGAGTCTACGAGCAGTACTTC
CDR3: CASSSWGVYEQYF
size: few
V: TRBV6-2/TRBV6-3
D: NA
J: TRBJ2-7

DNA: TGTGCCAGCAGTGACGGAGCTTACAATGAGCAGTTCTTC
CDR3: CASSDGAYNEQFF
size: NA
V: TRBV6-2/TRBV6-3
D: NA
J: TRBJ2-1

DNA: TGTGCCAGCAGCCTTAAACTAGAAGGTGAGCAGTACTTC
CDR3: CASSLKLEGEQYF
size: NA
V: TRBV7-2
D: NA
J: TRBJ2-7

DNA: TGCAGTGCTAGGACGAACAGGGGCTCCTACGAGCAGTACTTC
CDR3: CSARTNRGSYEQYF
size: NA
V: TRBV20-1
D: TRBD1
J: TRBJ2-7

DNA: TGTGCCAGCAGCTTAGTTCAGGGGCTCGGTGAAAAACTGTTTTTT
CDR3: CASSLVQGLGEKLFF
size: NA
V: TRBV7-9
D: NA
J: TRBJ1-4

DNA: TGTGCCAGCAGTTTCGGGGATATGCGGAACACTGAAGCTTTCTTT
CDR3: CASSFGDMRNTEAFF
size: NA
V: TRBV27
D: NA
J: TRBJ1-1

DNA: TGTGCCAGCAGCTTAGCGCGCCAGGGGAATGGCTACACCTTC
CDR3: CASSLARQGNGYTF
size: NA
V: TRBV7-2
D: NA
J: TRBJ1-2

DNA: TGCAGTGCTCCTCTAACTAGCTCGGTAGGCGAGCAGTACTTC
CDR3: CSAPLTSSVGEQYF
size: few
V: TRBV20-1
D: NA
J: TRBJ2-7

DNA: TGCAGTGCTAGAGCCTCGGGACAGGGGGTCTCCTACGAGCAGTACTTC
CDR3: CSARASGQGVSYEQYF
size: NA
V: TRBV20-1
D: TRBD1
J: TRBJ2-7

DNA: TGTGCCAGCAGCTTAGCTCAACTCGGAAGAAGACACTACGAGCAGTACTTC
CDR3: CASSLAQLGRRHYEQYF
size: NA
V: TRBV7-8
D: NA
J: TRBJ2-7

DNA: TGTGCCAGCAGTATCAGCGGAGGCAACACCGGGGAGCTGTTTTTT
CDR3: CASSISGGNTGELFF
size: NA
V: TRBV6-5
D: NA
J: TRBJ2-2

DNA: TGTGCCAGCAGCACAAGACGCGGCTCCTTATCCGGGGAGACCCAGTACTTC
CDR3: CASSTRRGSLSGETQYF
size: few
V: TRBV7-2
D: NA
J: TRBJ2-5

DNA: TGCAGTGGTAGTGGTGGGGCCACGCAGTATTTT
CDR3: CSGSGGATQYF
size: NA
V: TRBV20-1
D: NA
J: TRBJ2-3

DNA: TGTGCCAGCAGCTTAGGGGACAACTACGAGCAGTACTTC
CDR3: CASSLGDNYEQYF
size: NA
V: TRBV11-3
D: NA
J: TRBJ2-7

DNA: TGTGCCACTGGTATGCCTAGTCTGTATGAGCAGTTCTTC
CDR3: CATGMPSLYEQFF
size: few
V: TRBV11-2
D: NA
J: TRBJ2-1

DNA: TGTGCCAGCAGCTTAGGCGGTGCGGGGGGCCGGAATGAGCAGTTCTTC
CDR3: CASSLGGAGGRNEQFF
size: NA
V: TRBV7-2
D: TRBD2
J: TRBJ2-1

DNA: TGTGCCGCATTACTCAGGAGGGGGGCGGAGGAGCAGTACTTC
CDR3: CAALLRRGAEEQYF
size: NA
V: TRBV28
D: NA
J: TRBJ2-7

DNA: TGTGCCAGCAGTTACGACAGGGAAGGAGATTCACCCCTCCACTTT
CDR3: CASSYDREGDSPLHF
size: few
V: TRBV6-2/TRBV6-3
D: TRBD1
J: TRBJ1-6

DNA: TGTGCCAGCAGCTTATTGGGCCTCACAGATACGCAGTATTTT
CDR3: CASSLLGLTDTQYF
size: once
V: TRBV7-9
D: NA
J: TRBJ2-3

DNA: TGCAGTGCTGACACCGGGACAGGGGGGAATCAGCCCCAGCATTTT
CDR3: CSADTGTGGNQPQHF
size: NA
V: TRBV20-1
D: TRBD1
J: TRBJ1-5

DNA: TGTGCCATCAGTGGGCGGACTAGCGGCCAAGAGACCCAGTACTTC
CDR3: CAISGRTSGQETQYF
size: NA
V: TRBV10-3
D: TRBD2
J: TRBJ2-5

DNA: TGTGCCAGCAGCTTGGTCTCTGGCGGACTAGCGGGAGGTGGTGGCACAGATACGCAGTATTTT
CDR3: CASSLVSGGLAGGGGTDTQYF
size: NA
V: TRBV7-6
D: TRBD2
J: TRBJ2-3

DNA: TGTGCCAGCACCCTGGACAGGAAAAGAACAGATGTGCAGTATTTT
CDR3: CASTLDRKRTDVQYF
size: NA
V: TRBV12-3/TRBV12-4
D: TRBD1
J: TRBJ2-3

DNA: TGTGCCAGCAGTTCCCCTTTCCTACTGTCTAACACAGATACGCAGTATTTT
CDR3: CASSSPFLLSNTDTQYF
size: NA
V: TRBV28
D: NA
J: TRBJ2-3